The clone carrying this TCR beta chain was found many times. No antigen is known for it. Unique molecular identifiers were incorporated during preparation of the TCRbeta library. One entry per CDR3 protein, called by TCRdb with MiXCR from the PCR reads. The data show approximately 15,000 distinct CDR3 sequences, with around 5% seen just once and around 7.5% held by the top ten. This sample is drawn from a study of T-cell reconstitution after alpha-beta-depleted transplantation in children. Notes on the study in general: Surviving recipient cells, namely T cells and thymic progenitors, were the source of high day-60 TCRbeta diversity in some patients. At one year after transplant, newly produced T cells mostly accounted for T-cell counts and diversity. Several hundred expanded graft clones reportedly were the source of alpha-beta T cells about two months after transplant.

Germline V lookup: CDR1 LNHDA, CDR2 SQIVND (reference sequence). V was clipped by 7 bases and J by 3 bases; unmatched bases: 15. The CDR3 has 17 amino acids. The J gene is TRBJ1-5, the V gene TRBV19, with 7 bases matching TRBD1. The input for sequencing was PBMCs, taken before TCRalphabeta/CD19-depleted stem cell transplant. This sequence was found in a boy aged 5-17 years with acute lymphoblastic leukemia, due to receive a stem cell transplant. This CDR3 reads CASIPLGAGGNNQPQHF. The CDR3 coding sequence is TGTGCCAGTATCCCCCTTGGGGCAGGGGGGAACAATCAGCCCCAGCATTTT.